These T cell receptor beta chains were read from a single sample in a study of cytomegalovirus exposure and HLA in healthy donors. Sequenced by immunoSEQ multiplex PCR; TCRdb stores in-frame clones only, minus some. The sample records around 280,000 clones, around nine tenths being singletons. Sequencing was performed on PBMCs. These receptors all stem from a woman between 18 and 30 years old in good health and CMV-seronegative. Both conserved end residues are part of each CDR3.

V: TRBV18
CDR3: CASSLAGMNTGELFF

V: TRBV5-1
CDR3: CASSLVAGTGLEKLFF

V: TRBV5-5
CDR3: CASSPNSDRGLVETQYF

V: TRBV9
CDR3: CASSGSLNTEAFF

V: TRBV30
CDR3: CAGLGGPRGYEQYF

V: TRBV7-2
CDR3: CASSLVFAAYEQYF

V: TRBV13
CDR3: CASSFKETQYF

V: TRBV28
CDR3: CGARGYSGYTF

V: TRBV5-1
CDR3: CASTRTENTEAFF

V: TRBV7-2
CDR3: CASSLGQRNTEAFF

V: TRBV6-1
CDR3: CASTPGRAPYGYTF

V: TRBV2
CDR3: CASSLTSEETQYF

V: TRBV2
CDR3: CASSEPAGGQETQYF

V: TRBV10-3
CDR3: CAISDPVRDSSGNTIYF

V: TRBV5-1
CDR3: CASSSDRGQRGSPLHF

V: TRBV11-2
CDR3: CASRLAGSSYNEQFF

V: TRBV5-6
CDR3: CASSSSNYGYTF

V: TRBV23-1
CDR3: CASSQFRRGLDSNQPQHF

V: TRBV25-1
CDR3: CASSETRGGTGANVLTF

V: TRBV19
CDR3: CASSIRGQGAKLFF

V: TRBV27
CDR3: CASSPRGQGTGEAFF

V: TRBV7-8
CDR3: CASSLGQGENQPQHF